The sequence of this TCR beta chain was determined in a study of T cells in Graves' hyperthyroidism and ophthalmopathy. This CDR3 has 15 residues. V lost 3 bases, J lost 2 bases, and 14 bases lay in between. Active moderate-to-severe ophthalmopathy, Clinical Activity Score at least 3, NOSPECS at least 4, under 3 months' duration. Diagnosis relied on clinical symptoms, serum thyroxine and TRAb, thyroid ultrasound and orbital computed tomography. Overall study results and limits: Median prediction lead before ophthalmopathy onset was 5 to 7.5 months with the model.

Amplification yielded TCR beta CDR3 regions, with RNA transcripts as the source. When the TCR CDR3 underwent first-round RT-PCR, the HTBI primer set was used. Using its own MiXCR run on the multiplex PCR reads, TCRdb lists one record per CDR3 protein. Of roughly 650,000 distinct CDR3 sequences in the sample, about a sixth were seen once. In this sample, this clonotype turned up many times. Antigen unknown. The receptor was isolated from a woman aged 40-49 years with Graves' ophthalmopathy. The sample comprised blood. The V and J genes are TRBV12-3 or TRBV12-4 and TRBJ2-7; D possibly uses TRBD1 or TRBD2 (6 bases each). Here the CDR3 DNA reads TGTGCCAGCAGTTTCGGGCGAGGGGGGACCTACGAGCAGTACTTC. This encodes CASSFGRGGTYEQYF.